This T cell receptor (beta chain) emerged from a study of cytomegalovirus exposure and HLA in healthy donors (dated by TCRdb to between 2016 and 2019). In terms of the full investigation: In an earlier analysis of around 540 of the donors, about 260 Gb of sequence data and 90 million to 130 million unique TCR beta sequences from some 170 million T cells were reported. An early release covering 550 to 700 HLA-typed donors comprised 250 to 350 gigabases of sequencing data and tens of millions of unique TCR sequences. The genetic ancestry cluster associated with self-reported Caucasian donors included 81% of the 398 genotyped donors. The study was designed to test whether signatures of past pathogen exposure could be identified by cataloging public T cell receptors. The T cell repertoires of 666 subjects were profiled by immunosequencing and related to cytomegalovirus serostatus. A separate validation cohort of approximately 120 different subjects was used in addition to the roughly 670-subject first cohort. To predict cytomegalovirus infection status, the study combined high-throughput TCR immunosequencing, statistical association of individual TCRs with disease status, and machine learning. A later analysis re-examined previously published TCR beta repertoires from roughly 720 donors and added high-resolution HLA genotyping to investigate patterns of TCR occurrence. In the later analysis, no new phenotypic data were used to find candidate immune exposures; instead, reliance was placed on TCR beta sequences and their occurrence across donors. To decide whether each TCR beta V gene segment behaved as functional or pseudogenic, an earlier analysis of 587 of the donors relied on high-throughput TCR beta sequencing. Donor age, sex, ethnicity and CMV serostatus were collected together with the repertoire data. A later genetic analysis used genome-wide SNP genotypes for about three fifths of the 666 donors, treating that subset as a discovery cohort. Every repertoire in the discovery cohort had been generated on one and the same sequencing platform. HLA typing included class I and class II loci at four-digit resolution. Typing coverage varied by locus: roughly 629-630 donors for A, B, C, DRB1 and DQB1; some 520 for DQA1; nearly 610 for DPA1; roughly 450 for DPB1. Roughly five DR-DQ haplotypes were treated as single units for association and clustering because of strong linkage in the cohort. On average, about 200,000 unique TCR beta nucleotide sequences were sequenced per donor among about 400 genotyped donors of the cohort, with roughly 18% of those sequences being non-productive. The research as a whole found: This cohort had only TCR beta chains sequenced, and the lack of alpha or paired-chain data limited which features could be detected. A further reported finding was that TCR beta sequences accurately predicted the HLA-A and HLA-B alleles for most subjects in the first cohort. Because counts were too low, some 17 rarely observed V segments, including chromosome 9 orphons, were excluded from the earlier analysis of around 590 of the donors. While some public TCRs were present in many individuals, most TCR sequences turned up only very rarely across donors. V-gene and J-gene trimming of TCR beta chains was associated with a missense DCLRE1C variant in a later genetic analysis, and the association was replicated in an independent cohort. Because HLA typing was missing for some donors at each locus, association tests included only the typed subset. A later analysis associated about 17,000 TCR beta sequences with specific HLA alleles at a false discovery rate of 0.05. The authors suggested that the approach could potentially be generalized to other disease states and immunological phenotypes. A later analysis found that HLA-associated TCR beta chains were more clonally expanded and had lower generation probabilities than equally common non-associated chains. According to a later genetic analysis, donors in an Asian-associated ancestry cluster had fewer N-insertions in productive TCRs than the approximately 670-donor mean. Correlated functional status among segregating V segments might reflect linkage disequilibrium, but an unknown experimental factor could not be ruled out. In a later analysis, the rate of TCR association differed among HLA loci, with DRB1 alleles having the most associated TCRs and HLA-C alleles having the fewest. In a later analysis, several top co-occurrence clusters were reported to appear linked to parvovirus B19, influenza, CMV and Epstein-Barr virus. Presence/absence analyses assumed roughly uniform sequencing depth across donors, an assumption that may not hold. Most CMV-associated TCR beta chains appeared to be HLA-restricted in a later analysis, and the HLA associations seemed to be driven largely by CMV exposure. A cluster of highly shared sequence variants was judged likely to be a technical artifact of the sequencing pipeline. The study listed approximately 150 TCR beta chains as associated with cytomegalovirus. Assigning TCR associations to individual alleles was difficult when HLA alleles, especially DR and DQ, strongly co-occurred. In an earlier analysis of about 600 of the donors, most TCR beta V segments appeared in productive rearrangements about 87% or about 30% of the time, broadly matching IMGT annotations. The classifier was reported to diagnose cytomegalovirus status with high specificity and sensitivity in both the original and validation cohorts. Immune exposure information for the cohort was limited to CMV serostatus. In vitro tests confirmed that three of the cytomegalovirus-associated TCR beta chains recognize cytomegalovirus antigens. Some IMGT-functional V segments, including TRBV6-2 and TRBV6-3, could not be told apart with the 87-base-pair reads, so those segments were excluded.

The CDR3, cysteine through phenylalanine, is 12 amino acids long. Only the CDR3 DNA stays, 36 bases, in frame from base 1. The germline V gene gives CDR1 as SGHDN and CDR2 as FVKESK. Deletion took 8 bases off V and 2 bases off J, with a span of 7 bases between the germline ends. The cohort consisted of some 670 healthy bone marrow donors. All cohort members were sampled while nominally healthy, although unrecorded immune exposures were likely present. The donor was CMV seropositive and was included in the group of 250 to 350 seropositive cohort members. A peripheral blood sample was collected from each donor, and TCR beta sequencing was performed on peripheral blood mononuclear cells. Genomic DNA extraction from the blood cell samples was performed with the Qiagen DNeasy Blood Extraction Kit. Library preparation was by the immunoSEQ multiplex PCR assay. A mixture of 60 forward primers for TCR Vbeta segments and 13 reverse primers for TCR Jbeta segments was used in the multiplex PCR. The CDR3 region of rearranged TCR beta genes was amplified from genomic DNA with a multiplex PCR assay. On the Illumina HiSeq System, the amplified TCR beta libraries were sequenced as 87-base-pair reads. In the original analysis: A later analysis tallied roughly 78 million unique TCR beta chains across the approximately 670 repertoires, and 10 million to 11 million of those chains were shared by two or more donors. Raw reads were error-corrected and collapsed into unique sequences by a nearest-neighbor algorithm in which closely related sequences were merged to remove PCR and sequencing errors. CDR3 sequences were aligned to IMGT reference sequences to assign V, D and J gene segments. For a sequence to be retained, a match of at least six nucleotides to both a V gene segment and a J gene segment was required. A rearrangement was called productive if the CDR3 had no stop codons and remained in frame with V and J, and every other rearrangement was called non-productive. CDR3 was defined according to IMGT convention as the region running from the second conserved V-encoded cysteine to the conserved J-encoded phenylalanine. The earlier analysis of some 600 of the donors excluded sequences that lacked an unambiguous match to a single V gene segment. An earlier analysis of 587 of the donors classified V segments as functional when productive rearrangements were above 56.7% and as segregating when the standard deviation between donors was above 5%. A statistical classification framework was developed to diagnose cytomegalovirus status using the catalog of TCR beta chain sequences. In a later analysis, V and J genes were assigned by comparing TCR nucleotide sequences against IMGT/GENE-DB human TR gene sequences. In a later analysis, CDR3 sequences and most-parsimonious VDJ recombination scenarios were assigned using the TCRdist pipeline. In a later analysis, each TCR beta chain was defined by its CDR3 amino acid sequence together with its V-gene family, and reads without a unique V-gene family were excluded. As a way to deal with suspected cross-contamination and a sequencing artifact, a later analysis dropped 592 nucleotide sequences that were highly shared and had low generation probability. In a later analysis, a clonal expansion index for each public chain was calculated from normalized within-repertoire ranks of inferred template counts. Generation probabilities in a later analysis came from a VDJ recombination model fitted to out-of-frame rearrangements, and those results were checked against IGoR. In a later analysis, hypergeometric tests were used to score TCR-TCR, TCR-HLA and TCR-CMV co-occurrence, with a repertoire-size bias correction applied to TCR pairs. False discovery rates were estimated in a later analysis by permuting HLA or CMV assignments 20 times. In a later analysis, co-occurring TCRs were grouped with DBSCAN, and TCRdist sequence similarity was added when clustering was performed within HLA-allele-positive subsets. For co-occurrence clustering, repertoires with fewer than 30,000 or more than 120,000 public chains were excluded, along with roughly 5 repertoires with anomalous nucleotide sharing. TCRdb obtained this table from immuneACCESS and retained in-frame rearrangements with V and J assigned. These tables miss some clones; where compared with another copy, unresolved V genes account for less than half of the shortfall, and the remainder is unexplained. That table is the source of V, J and clone size, and D and trimming were worked out from the DNA. For this sample there are about 300,000 clones; 86% appear just once. 3.5% to 4% of the sample comes from the top ten.

About this clone: There is no known antigen for this receptor. No base quality information exists; no much larger clone differs at one position.

This clonotype was sampled from a man aged 35-49 years in good health and CMV-seropositive. The sequencing input was PBMCs. The V and J genes are TRBV14 and TRBJ2-1, with TRBD2 as a weak D call on 5 bases. The DNA reads TGTGCCAGCTCCGGGGCCTACAATGAGCAGTTCTTC. Its protein is CASSGAYNEQFF.